Listed below are T cell receptor beta chains from one sample, sequenced in a study of cytomegalovirus exposure and HLA in healthy donors. Data came from immunoSEQ multiplex PCR; TCRdb stores just in-frame clones and leaves some out. Counted here are 110,000 or so clones, 65% to 85% occurring once; the ten biggest clones make up less than 6%. The sample consisted of PBMCs. The source of these receptors is a woman in her thirties in good health and CMV-seropositive. Each CDR3 is given with its conserved first and last residue.

j_call,v_call,cdr3_aa
TRBJ1-6,TRBV5-1,CASTTEQGSNSPLHF
TRBJ1-2,TRBV6-5,CASSYATGNGYTF
TRBJ2-7,TRBV4-1,CASSQDGSGLNEQYF
TRBJ1-1,TRBV5-1,CASSLTGPLNTEAFF
TRBJ1-6,TRBV2,CATNPQGSGSPLHF
TRBJ1-2,TRBV5-4,CASSLGGAGPNYGYTF
TRBJ2-4,TRBV21-1,CASSEQGALHIQYF
TRBJ1-2,TRBV18,CASSRVNRDSLNYGYTF
TRBJ1-4,TRBV5-1,CASSSGSGGTNEKLFF
TRBJ2-5,TRBV9,CASSVSGGAVRETQYF
TRBJ1-1,TRBV6-1,CASRGQNTEAFF
TRBJ2-7,TRBV5-4,CASRPTGGDYEQYF
TRBJ2-5,TRBV11-2,CASSLDQNQETQYF
TRBJ1-1,TRBV27,CASSPGWTDTEAFF
TRBJ2-1,TRBV6-5,CASSPRTRDNNEQFF
TRBJ2-3,TRBV27,CASSLSSVPEENPDTQYF
TRBJ2-3,TRBV18,CASSRQESSTDTQYF
TRBJ2-3,TRBV27,CASSQYLAGFTDTQYF
TRBJ1-5,TRBV10-3,CAISESGALQPQHF
TRBJ2-3,TRBV5-1,CAGSPGQGLDTQYF
TRBJ2-1,TRBV15,CATSRDAVSGRSSYNEQFF
TRBJ1-2,TRBV20-1,CSARGVGGYTF
TRBJ2-7,TRBV7-6,CASSLGAGTSGLSYEQYF
TRBJ1-5,TRBV28,CASSPTTGSSNQPQHF
TRBJ1-1,TRBV11-2,CASSLDLRSPMNTEAFF
TRBJ1-1,TRBV29-1,CSASFPRDWNTEAFF
TRBJ1-6,TRBV10-1,CASSAIRQGQRSPLHF
TRBJ2-7,TRBV11-2,CASSSPESSVNEQYF
TRBJ1-2,TRBV10-3,CAISESQITYGYTF
TRBJ1-1,TRBV7-9,CASSSMGAQNTEAFF
TRBJ2-7,TRBV7-2,CASSPMGGYEQYF
TRBJ2-7,TRBV5-1,CASYRDSSYEQYF
TRBJ1-5,TRBV6-5,CASSYDIRQPQHF
TRBJ1-2,TRBV11-2,CASSLSRGYGYTF
TRBJ1-2,TRBV29-1,CSVEGIGTGFNYGYTF
TRBJ2-1,TRBV7-9,CASSLGTSGGEKQFF
TRBJ2-7,TRBV6-6,CASRKAGGPYEQYF
TRBJ1-2,TRBV12-5,CASGFTGYSYGYTF
TRBJ2-1,TRBV20-1,CSASDNEQFF
TRBJ2-4,TRBV5-6,CASSLAGGFVGKNIQYF
TRBJ2-7,TRBV2,CASRSGINSYEQYF
TRBJ2-5,TRBV2,CASKQARLQETQYF
TRBJ2-1,TRBV5-4,CASSSLAGGPGEQFF
TRBJ1-1,TRBV11-2,CASSPRQGLNTEAFF
TRBJ2-3,TRBV7-3,CASSFQGADTQYF
TRBJ1-4,TRBV5-4,CASSLGGVLGEKLFF
TRBJ2-2,TRBV7-2,CASELTGELFF
TRBJ2-7,TRBV5-6,CASSPVGTGGFEQYF
TRBJ1-1,TRBV6-5,CASSYGGGTEAFF
TRBJ2-5,TRBV5-1,CASSWGGTQYF
TRBJ1-1,TRBV7-9,CASSRRRQGQYRTEAFF
TRBJ1-1,TRBV13,CASSLGRGGLGRDTEAFF
TRBJ1-4,TRBV30,CAWSLKASRGEKLFF
TRBJ2-2,TRBV13,CASSLSLGQGGGAGELFF
TRBJ1-1,TRBV14,CASSPEDRLTEAFF
TRBJ1-1,TRBV19,CASISRDRGMNTEAFF
TRBJ1-2,TRBV4-1,CASSLADRADGYTF
TRBJ1-1,TRBV10-3,CAISEGGGSLYTEAFF
TRBJ2-2,TRBV19,CASRRPGQGSGELFF
TRBJ1-5,TRBV18,CASSHGGRPQHF